This T cell receptor beta chain was sequenced in a study of T cells after yellow fever vaccination. Notes on the study in general: Abundant contaminating clonotypes from the bulk population could appear in FACS-sorted repertoires. The study re-detected most primary-vaccination clones after the booster (approximately 96% CD4, almost 90% CD8).

5'RACE template switching added a universal primer site and UMIs to TCR cDNA. Each CDR3 protein is one row after TCRdb ran MiXCR on the 5' RACE reads. This repertoire shows 240,000 or so distinct CDR3 sequences, about 7% found once; its top ten account for around 0.9%. The germline gives CDR1 MNHEY, CDR2 SVGEGT. The CDR3 has 16 residues. V lost 0 bases, J lost 4 bases, and 13 bases lay in between. The table lists this clonotype with a few counts. Its target is not known. This chain links TRBV6-2 or TRBV6-3 with TRBJ1-5; D gene uncertain. The specimen comprised CD4+ T cells sorted from PBMCs, sampled 15 days after the yellow fever booster vaccination. This TCR came from a man aged 25 to 40 who received the YFV17D yellow fever vaccine. The CDR3 DNA reads TGTGCCAGCAGTTACTCGCCGGCAACCCGGAATCAGCCCCAGCATTTT. As protein: CASSYSPATRNQPQHF.